This T cell receptor (beta chain) was recorded in a study of blood T cell repertoires in COVID-19. About the research overall: Some COVID-19 samples were acute and others convalescent; all came from the United States, Italy and Spain.

Grouping used clinical history reported by participants in a survey and questionnaire. All recovered Cohort 3 donors got two negative PCRs, got clearance, or saw symptom resolution. This CDR3 is built from 21 residues. CDR1 is SNHLY and CDR2 is FYNNEI in the germline V gene. The V segment lost 2 bases and the J segment 0 bases; nucleotides outside the gene matches: 16. In the original processing: Estimation of nucleated cell counts relied on the amplification of reference gene primers. Produced via immunoSEQ multiplex PCR; TCRdb's table is partial and in-frame only. V, J and clone size are those of that table, while D and trimming were read from the DNA. Among around 150,000 clones listed, around 81% were seen once.

Sequencing was done on a sample of PBMCs or T cells enriched from blood (not recorded which). The chain combines TRBV2 with TRBJ2-6; 7 bases align to TRBD2. The receptor was isolated from a man aged 40-50 years who had recovered from COVID-19. DNA of the CDR3: TGTGCCAGCAGTGAATCTGGCGCGGGGAGCGGGGTACCCTCTGGGGCCAACGTCCTGACTTTC. It yields the protein CASSESGAGSGVPSGANVLTF.